The rows below give T cell receptor beta chains drawn from one sample of a study of blood T cell repertoires in COVID-19. Clones were read by immunoSEQ multiplex PCR, and TCRdb kept only the in-frame ones, dropping some. The table lists roughly 150,000 clones, about nine tenths of them singletons. The sequenced material came from peripheral blood. The receptors here all came from a woman between 70 and 85 years old with acute or convalescent COVID-19. Both conserved end residues are trimmed from each CDR3.

V gene: TRBV10-3
J gene: TRBJ1-5
CDR3 protein: AISEFRSNQPQH

V gene: TRBV28
J gene: TRBJ1-1
CDR3 protein: ASIPRGSVFEAF

V gene: TRBV6-1
J gene: TRBJ2-7
CDR3 protein: ASSEAGQGFEQY

V gene: TRBV5-1
J gene: TRBJ2-3
CDR3 protein: ASSLKVLTISTDTQY

V gene: TRBV5-1
J gene: TRBJ2-7
CDR3 protein: ASSFSRTGNYEQY

V gene: TRBV4-3
J gene: TRBJ1-4
CDR3 protein: ASSQGFWSEKLF

V gene: TRBV7-6
J gene: TRBJ1-5
CDR3 protein: ASSLLEGQNQPQH

V gene: TRBV19
J gene: TRBJ2-2
CDR3 protein: ASSIRGIQSMNTGELF

V gene: TRBV5-1
J gene: TRBJ1-4
CDR3 protein: ASSLLISGTGGEKLF

V gene: TRBV19
J gene: TRBJ1-5
CDR3 protein: ASSRQGQANQPQH

V gene: TRBV4-3
J gene: TRBJ2-7
CDR3 protein: ASSQGYRGSYEQY

V gene: TRBV14
J gene: TRBJ2-7
CDR3 protein: ASSPLGYEQY

V gene: TRBV9
J gene: TRBJ2-4
CDR3 protein: ASSVDTGTGHRNIQY

V gene: TRBV2
J gene: TRBJ2-7
CDR3 protein: ASMLIGLRDEQY

V gene: TRBV4-3
J gene: TRBJ1-2
CDR3 protein: ASSQDISVYGYT

V gene: TRBV27
J gene: TRBJ2-5
CDR3 protein: ASHPSGEWQETQY

V gene: TRBV2
J gene: TRBJ1-5
CDR3 protein: ASRQGSKGNQPQH

V gene: TRBV18
J gene: TRBJ1-5
CDR3 protein: ASSPTGQPQH

V gene: TRBV2
J gene: TRBJ2-1
CDR3 protein: ASKYRQYNEQF

V gene: TRBV19
J gene: TRBJ1-2
CDR3 protein: ASRDAGTDYGYT

V gene: TRBV2
J gene: TRBJ1-1
CDR3 protein: ASREGQVNTEAF

V gene: TRBV10-3
J gene: TRBJ1-5
CDR3 protein: AISVGSNQPQH

V gene: TRBV6-2/TRBV6-3
J gene: TRBJ1-5
CDR3 protein: ASSYGNQGARQPQH

V gene: TRBV19
J gene: TRBJ1-5
CDR3 protein: ASQTGVSNQPQH

V gene: TRBV29-1
J gene: TRBJ2-7
CDR3 protein: SVLGQGTYEQY

V gene: TRBV4-1
J gene: TRBJ2-4
CDR3 protein: ASSPGHVLAKNIQY

V gene: TRBV6-5
J gene: TRBJ2-2
CDR3 protein: ASNVGGTGELF

V gene: TRBV28
J gene: TRBJ2-7
CDR3 protein: ASSSGQGVYEQY

V gene: TRBV30
J gene: TRBJ2-7
CDR3 protein: AWGAYEQY

V gene: TRBV6-5
J gene: TRBJ2-2
CDR3 protein: ASQDRGRGELF

V gene: TRBV7-9
J gene: TRBJ2-5
CDR3 protein: ASSLVWEEETQY

V gene: TRBV10-3
J gene: TRBJ2-7
CDR3 protein: AISAGASYEQY

V gene: TRBV18
J gene: TRBJ1-4
CDR3 protein: ASSRATINEKLF

V gene: TRBV11-2
J gene: TRBJ1-1
CDR3 protein: ASSLLGRTEAF

V gene: TRBV11-2
J gene: TRBJ1-2
CDR3 protein: ASSLTGSYGYT

V gene: TRBV15
J gene: TRBJ1-2
CDR3 protein: ATSRDRRAYGYT